This T cell receptor (beta chain) emerged from a study of CD8 T cells in ankylosing spondylitis. Germline-derived CDR1 and CDR2 are MNHEY and SVGEGT. The V and J ends lost 0 bases and 0 bases respectively, with 11 bases between them. This CDR3 region has 16 residues. Quantitative 5'-RACE was performed with molecular barcodes, and it yielded the TCR beta libraries. TCRdb used MiXCR to reprocess the 5' RACE reads, holding one entry per CDR3 protein. The sample has about 160,000 distinct CDR3 sequences, 15% to 20% seen once; the top ten hold approximately 8%. Whole-study results and caveats: The study identified a TCR beta motif of several highly homologous variants that appeared characteristic of ankylosing spondylitis blood. Reports of some motif variants in reactive arthritis synovial fluid and blood predate this one. Disease-linked clones reportedly showed significant enrichment in matched ankylosing spondylitis synovial fluid.

Concerning this clonotype: Its antigen is not known.

The specimen sequenced was blood, either unsorted or a sorted T cell fraction (not recorded which). The clonotype comes from a male donor with ankylosing spondylitis or in good health (not recorded which). This chain connects TRBV6-2 or TRBV6-3 to TRBJ1-1; D is undetermined. Here the CDR3 DNA reads TGTGCCAGCAGTTACTCGATCGGTCAGGTGAACACTGAAGCTTTCTTT. It encodes CASSYSIGQVNTEAFF.